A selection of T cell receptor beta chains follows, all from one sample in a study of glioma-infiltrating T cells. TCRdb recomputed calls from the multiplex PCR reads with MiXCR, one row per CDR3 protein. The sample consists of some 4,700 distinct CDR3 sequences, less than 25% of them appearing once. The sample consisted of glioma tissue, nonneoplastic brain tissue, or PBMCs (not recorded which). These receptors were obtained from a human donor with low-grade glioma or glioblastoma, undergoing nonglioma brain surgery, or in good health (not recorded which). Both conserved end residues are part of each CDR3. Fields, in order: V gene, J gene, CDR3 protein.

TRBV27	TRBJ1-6	CASSPPGDRASPLHF
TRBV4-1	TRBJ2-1	CASSPDRYSNEQFF
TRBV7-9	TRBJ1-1	CASSPYRGQNTEAFF
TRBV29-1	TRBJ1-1	CSVEDPVYTEAFF
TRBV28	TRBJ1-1	CASDGVTEAFF
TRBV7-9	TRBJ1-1	CASSLRDLEAFF
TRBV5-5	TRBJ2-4	CASSPRLKGGVDDIQYF
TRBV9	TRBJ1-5	CASSVGQGDQPQHF
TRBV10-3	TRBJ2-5	CAITRDTQETQYF
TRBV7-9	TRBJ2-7	CASSLVGRSYEQYF
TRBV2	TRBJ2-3	CASSAPEERTDTQYF
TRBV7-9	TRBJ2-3	CASSYDRGTTDTQYF
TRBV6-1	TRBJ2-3	CASKLGQGPDTQYF
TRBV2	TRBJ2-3	CASWGGTDTDTQYF
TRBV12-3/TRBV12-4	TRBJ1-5	CASSFESKGAPQHF
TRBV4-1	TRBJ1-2	CASSPAQAYGEGYTF
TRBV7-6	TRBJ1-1	CASSLQTQGAETEAFF
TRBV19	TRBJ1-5	CASSYPDSNQPQHF
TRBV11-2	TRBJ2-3	CASSLLGGGAKDTQYF
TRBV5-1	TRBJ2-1	CASSFGPAEPQFF
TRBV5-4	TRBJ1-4	CASSVAGRGNEKLFF
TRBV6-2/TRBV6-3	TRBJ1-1	CASRGQGGNTEAFF
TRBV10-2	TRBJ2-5	CASTKPGLGETQYF
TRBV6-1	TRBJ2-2	CASSPGDRADGELFF
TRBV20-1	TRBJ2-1	CSASEELLNEQLF
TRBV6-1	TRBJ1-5	CASSESQRGQPQHF
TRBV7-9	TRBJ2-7	CASSLRGYEQYF
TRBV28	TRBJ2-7	CASSFPQQPYEQYF
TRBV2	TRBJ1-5	CASRDRAAHQPQHF
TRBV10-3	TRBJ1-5	CAISESSGEGQPQHF
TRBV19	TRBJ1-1	CASSIPGRSTEAFF
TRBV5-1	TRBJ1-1	CASSLGGGDTLNTETFF
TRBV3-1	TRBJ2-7	CASSQGNEQYF
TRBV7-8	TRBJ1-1	CASSPRTFGLKMNTEAFF
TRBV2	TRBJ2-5	CASSSPWAEEETQYF
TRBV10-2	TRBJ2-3	CASKDHAVPDTQYF
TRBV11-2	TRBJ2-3	CASSPGGSRTDTQYF
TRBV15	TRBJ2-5	CATSRDVETQYF
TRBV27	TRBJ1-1	CASSDQGATEAFF
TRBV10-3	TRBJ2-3	CAISYGTGITDTQYF
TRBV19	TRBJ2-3	CASTRDWGLPSTDTQYF
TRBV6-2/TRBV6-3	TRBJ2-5	CASSYRGSEQETQYF
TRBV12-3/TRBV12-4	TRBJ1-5	CASSENSNQPQHF
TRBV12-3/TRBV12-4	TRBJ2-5	CASCQTAQETQYF
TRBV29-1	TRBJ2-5	CSVYRGIETQYF
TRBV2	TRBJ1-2	CATTQGLGGYTF
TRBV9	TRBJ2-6	CASNKGPSLSGANVPTF
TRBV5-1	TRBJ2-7	CASSPGTTGFSYEQYF
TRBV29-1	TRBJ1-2	CSVLGYGYTF
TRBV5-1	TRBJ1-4	CASSLRGTTNEKLFF
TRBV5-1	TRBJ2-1	CASYLPGSYNEQFF
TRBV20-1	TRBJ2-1	CSARDPEVGAHNGQLF